These 7 T cell receptor beta chains originate from one sample sequenced in a study of blood T cell repertoires in COVID-19. Produced via immunoSEQ multiplex PCR; TCRdb's table is partial and in-frame only. The repertoire has under 100,000 clones, roughly nine tenths of them found once; the top ten carry about 9.1%. The sequenced material came from peripheral blood. These receptors were taken from a man aged 50 or older with acute or convalescent COVID-19.

The chain has TRBV2 and TRBJ1-1; D is unclear. Trimming stripped 4 bases from V and 2 bases from J, with 11 bases between. Germline V gene lookup returns CDR1 SNHLY and CDR2 FYNNEI. CDR3 size: 14 residues. The CDR3 loop reads CASSASRSNTEAFF. As DNA, the CDR3 is TGTGCCAGCAGTGCGAGCCGCTCTAACACTGAAGCTTTCTTT.

The CDR3 reads CASSLAGGPYNEQFF. In DNA form, the CDR3 reads TGTGCCAGCAGCTTAGCGGGGGGGCCCTACAATGAGCAGTTCTTC. The chain joins TRBV7-6 to TRBJ2-1, with a weak D call TRBD2 (7 bases). V was clipped by 0 bases and J by 2 bases, with 8 bases between them. The CDR3 length is 15 residues. Germline lookup yields CDR1 SGHVS and CDR2 FNYEAQ.

V gene TRBV28 combines with J gene TRBJ1-5, with 8 bases lining up with TRBD1. The J segment lost 2 bases and the V segment lost 10 bases, leaving 7 bases of the junction unmatched. The CDR3 consists of 14 residues. Per germline, CDR1 MDHEN and CDR2 SYDVKM. CDR3: CATLDRDGNQPQHF. In DNA form, the CDR3 reads TGTGCCACCTTGGACAGGGATGGCAATCAGCCCCAGCATTTT. The whole variable domain, filled in from reference TRBV28 and TRBJ1-5, reads DVKVTQSSRYLVKRTGEKVFLECVQDMDHENMFWYRQDPGLGLRLIYFSYDVKMKEKGDIPEGYSVSREKKERFSLILESASTNQTSMYLCATLDRDGNQPQHFGDGTRLSIL.

This clone was seen a few times. The J gene is TRBJ2-1, the V gene TRBV15, with 7 bases lining up with TRBD1. Per the germline V gene, CDR1 is LNHNV and CDR2 is YYDKDF (reference sequence). The V and J ends lost 3 bases and 5 bases, in that order; junction bases with no gene match: 7. The CDR3 has 15 amino acids. The CDR3 sequence: CATSRDRSVNNEQFF. The CDR3 DNA is TGTGCCACCAGCAGGGACAGGTCCGTCAACAATGAGCAGTTCTTC.

This CDR3 is CASSLHMNTEAFF. The CDR3 DNA sequence: TGTGCCAGCAGCTTGCACATGAACACTGAAGCTTTCTTT. The chain has TRBV11-1 and TRBJ1-1; unclear D gene. The ends were cut back, 3 bases at V and 0 bases at J, with 5 bases in the middle. The germline V gene has CDR1 SGHAT and CDR2 FQDESV (reference sequence). This CDR3 is 13 amino acids long.

This rearrangement joins TRBV9 to TRBJ2-3; D gene ambiguous. The CDR3 has 11 amino acids. The germline V and J ends were trimmed by 3 bases and 11 bases, with 10 bases remaining between them. Germline values: CDR1 SGDLS, CDR2 YYNGEE. CDR3 DNA: TGTGCCAGCAGCGGCGCTTCGGGGCAGTATTTT. The encoded protein is CASSGASGQYF.

The chain employs TRBV11-1 and TRBJ2-5, with TRBD1 as a possible D gene (5 bases). The CDR3 extends over 14 amino acids. Germline V gene sequence: CDR1 SGHAT, CDR2 FQDESV (reference sequence). Trimming removed 5 bases at V and 5 bases at J, with 15 bases between. In nucleotides, the CDR3 is TGTGCCAGCAGCCTTAGTGGGCAGGGTGAGACCCAGTACTTC. It is translated as CASSLSGQGETQYF.